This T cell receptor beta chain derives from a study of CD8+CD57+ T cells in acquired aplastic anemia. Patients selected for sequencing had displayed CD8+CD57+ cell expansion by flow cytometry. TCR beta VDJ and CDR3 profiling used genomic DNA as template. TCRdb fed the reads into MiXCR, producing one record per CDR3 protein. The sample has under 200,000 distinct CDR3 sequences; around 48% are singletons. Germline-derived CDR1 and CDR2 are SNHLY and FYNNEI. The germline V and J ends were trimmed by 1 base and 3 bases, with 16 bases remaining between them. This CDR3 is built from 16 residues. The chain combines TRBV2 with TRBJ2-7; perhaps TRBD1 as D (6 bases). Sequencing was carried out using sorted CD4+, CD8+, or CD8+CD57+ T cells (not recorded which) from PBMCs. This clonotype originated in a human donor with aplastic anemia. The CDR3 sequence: CASSEGTAAVGYEQYF. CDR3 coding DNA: TGTGCCAGCAGTGAAGGGACAGCCGCCGTGGGCTACGAGCAGTACTTC.